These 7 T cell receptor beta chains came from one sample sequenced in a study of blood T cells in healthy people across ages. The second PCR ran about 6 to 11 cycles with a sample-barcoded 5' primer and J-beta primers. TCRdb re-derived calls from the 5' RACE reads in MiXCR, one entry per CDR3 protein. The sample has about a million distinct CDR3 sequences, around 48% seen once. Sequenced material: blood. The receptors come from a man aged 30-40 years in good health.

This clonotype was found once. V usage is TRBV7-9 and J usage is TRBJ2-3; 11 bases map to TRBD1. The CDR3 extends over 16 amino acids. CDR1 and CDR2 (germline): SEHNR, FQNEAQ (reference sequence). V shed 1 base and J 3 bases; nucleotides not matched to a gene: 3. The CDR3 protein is CASSLGTGGPTDTQYF. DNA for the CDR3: TGTGCCAGCAGCTTAGGGACAGGGGGCCCGACAGATACGCAGTATTTT.

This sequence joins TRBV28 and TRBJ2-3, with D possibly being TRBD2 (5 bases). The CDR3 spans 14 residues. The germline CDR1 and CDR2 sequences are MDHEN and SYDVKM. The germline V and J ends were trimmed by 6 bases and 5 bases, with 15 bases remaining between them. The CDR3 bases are TGTGCCAGCAGCCACACACAACGGGGAGATACGCAGTATTTT. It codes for CASSHTQRGDTQYF.

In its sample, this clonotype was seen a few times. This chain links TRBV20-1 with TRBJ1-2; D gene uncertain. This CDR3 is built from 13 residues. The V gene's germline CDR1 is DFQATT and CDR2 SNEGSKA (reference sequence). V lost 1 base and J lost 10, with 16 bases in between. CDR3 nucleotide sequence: TGCAGTGCTAGAGTTGGAGGCCTCTCACCCTACACCTTC. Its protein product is CSARVGGLSPYTF.

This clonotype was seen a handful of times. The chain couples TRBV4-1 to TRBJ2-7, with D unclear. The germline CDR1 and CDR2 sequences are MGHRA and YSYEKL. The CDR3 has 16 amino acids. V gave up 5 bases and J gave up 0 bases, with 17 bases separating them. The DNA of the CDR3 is TGCGCCAGCAGCGAAAGGCCAGGCGAAGCCTCCTACGAGCAGTACTTC. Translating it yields CASSERPGEASYEQYF.

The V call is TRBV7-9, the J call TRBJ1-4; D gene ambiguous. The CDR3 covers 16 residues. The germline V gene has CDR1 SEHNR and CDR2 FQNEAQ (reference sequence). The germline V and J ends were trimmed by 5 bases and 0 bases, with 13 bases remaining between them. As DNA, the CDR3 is TGTGCCAGCAGCCCAGTTGCGGCAGCAACTAATGAAAAACTGTTTTTT. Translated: CASSPVAAATNEKLFF.

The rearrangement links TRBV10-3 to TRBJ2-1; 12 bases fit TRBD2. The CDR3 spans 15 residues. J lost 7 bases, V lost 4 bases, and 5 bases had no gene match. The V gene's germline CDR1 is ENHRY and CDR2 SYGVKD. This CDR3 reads CAISGTSGEQNEQFF. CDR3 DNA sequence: TGTGCCATCAGTGGGACTAGCGGGGAACAGAATGAGCAGTTCTTC.

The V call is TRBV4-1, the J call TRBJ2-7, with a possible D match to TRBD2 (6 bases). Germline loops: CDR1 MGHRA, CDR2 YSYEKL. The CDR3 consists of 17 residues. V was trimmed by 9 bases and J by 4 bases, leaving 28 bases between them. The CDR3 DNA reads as TGCGCCAGTAGTCGGACCCTGGACTTCCCGGAGGGGTACGAGCAGTACTTC. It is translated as CASSRTLDFPEGYEQYF.